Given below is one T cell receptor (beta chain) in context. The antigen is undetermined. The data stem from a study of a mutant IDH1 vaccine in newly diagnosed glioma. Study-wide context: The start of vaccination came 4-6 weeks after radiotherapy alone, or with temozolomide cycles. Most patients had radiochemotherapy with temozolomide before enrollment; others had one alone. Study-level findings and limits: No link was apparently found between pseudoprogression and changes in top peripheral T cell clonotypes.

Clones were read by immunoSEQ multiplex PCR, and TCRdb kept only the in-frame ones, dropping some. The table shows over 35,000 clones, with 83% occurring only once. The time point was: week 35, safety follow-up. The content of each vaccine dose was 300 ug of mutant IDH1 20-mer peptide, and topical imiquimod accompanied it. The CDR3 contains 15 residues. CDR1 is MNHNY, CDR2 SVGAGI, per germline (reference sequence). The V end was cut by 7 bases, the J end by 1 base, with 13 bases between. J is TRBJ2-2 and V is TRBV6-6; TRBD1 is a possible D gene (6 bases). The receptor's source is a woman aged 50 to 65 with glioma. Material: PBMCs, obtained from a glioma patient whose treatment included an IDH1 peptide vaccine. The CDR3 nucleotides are TGTGCCAGCATCCAGACAGGCATGAACACCGGGGAGCTGTTTTTT. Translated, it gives CASIQTGMNTGELFF.